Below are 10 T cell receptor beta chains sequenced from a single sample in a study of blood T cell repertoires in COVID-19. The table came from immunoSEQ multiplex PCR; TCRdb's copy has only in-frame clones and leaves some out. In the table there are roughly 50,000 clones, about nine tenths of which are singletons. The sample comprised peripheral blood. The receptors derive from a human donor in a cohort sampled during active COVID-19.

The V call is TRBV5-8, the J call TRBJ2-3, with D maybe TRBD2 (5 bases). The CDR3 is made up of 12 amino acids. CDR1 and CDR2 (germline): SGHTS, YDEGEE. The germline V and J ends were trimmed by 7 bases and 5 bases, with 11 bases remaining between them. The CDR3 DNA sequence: TGTGCCAGCCCGACCGCGGGAGATACGCAGTATTTT. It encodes CASPTAGDTQYF.

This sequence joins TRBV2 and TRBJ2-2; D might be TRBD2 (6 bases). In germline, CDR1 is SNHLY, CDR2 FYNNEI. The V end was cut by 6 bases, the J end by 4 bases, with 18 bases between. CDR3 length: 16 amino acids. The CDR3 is CASREPRRGLTGELFF. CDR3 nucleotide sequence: TGTGCCAGCAGGGAACCTCGGCGGGGCCTCACCGGGGAGCTGTTTTTT. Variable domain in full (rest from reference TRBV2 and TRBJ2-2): EPEVTQTPSHQVTQMGQEVILRCVPISNHLYFYWYRQILGQKVEFLVSFYNNEISEKSEIFDDQFSVERPDGSNFTLKIRSTKLEDSAMYFCASREPRRGLTGELFFGEGSRLTVL.

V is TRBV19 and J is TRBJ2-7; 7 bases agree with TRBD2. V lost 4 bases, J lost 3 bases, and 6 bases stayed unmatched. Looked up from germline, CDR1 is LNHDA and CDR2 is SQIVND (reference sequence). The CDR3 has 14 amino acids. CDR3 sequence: CASSSGRRGYEQYF. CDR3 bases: TGTGCCAGTAGTAGCGGGAGAAGAGGCTACGAGCAGTACTTC.

The CDR3 protein is CASSLYGVWDTGELFF. DNA for the CDR3: TGTGCCAGCAGTTTATACGGGGTGTGGGACACCGGGGAGCTGTTTTTT. The chain has TRBV27 and TRBJ2-2, with a possible D match to TRBD2 (5 bases). Trimming removed 1 base at V and 3 bases at J, with 12 bases between. Germline V gene lookup returns CDR1 MNHEY and CDR2 SMNVEV (reference sequence). The CDR3 is made up of 16 amino acids.

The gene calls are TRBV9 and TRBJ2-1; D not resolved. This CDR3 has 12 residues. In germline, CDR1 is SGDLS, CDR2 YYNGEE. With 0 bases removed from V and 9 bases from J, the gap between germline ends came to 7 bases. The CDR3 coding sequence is TGTGCCAGCAGCGTAGACGCGAGTGAGCAGTTCTTC. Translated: CASSVDASEQFF.

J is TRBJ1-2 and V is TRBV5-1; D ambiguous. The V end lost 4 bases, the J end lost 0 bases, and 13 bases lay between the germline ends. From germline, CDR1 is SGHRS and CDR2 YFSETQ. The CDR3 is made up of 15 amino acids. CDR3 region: CASSAYSTANYGYTF. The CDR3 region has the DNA TGCGCCAGCAGCGCCTACAGTACGGCTAACTATGGCTACACCTTC.

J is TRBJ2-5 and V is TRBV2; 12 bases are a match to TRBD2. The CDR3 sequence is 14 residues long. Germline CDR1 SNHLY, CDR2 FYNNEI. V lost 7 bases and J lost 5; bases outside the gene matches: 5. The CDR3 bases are TGTGCCAGCAACCGACTAGCGGGAGAGGAGACCCAGTACTTC. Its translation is CASNRLAGEETQYF.

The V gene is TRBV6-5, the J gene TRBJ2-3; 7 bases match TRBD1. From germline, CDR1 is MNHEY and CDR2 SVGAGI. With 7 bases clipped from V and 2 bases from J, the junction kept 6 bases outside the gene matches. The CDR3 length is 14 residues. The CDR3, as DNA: TGTGCCAGCATACGGGACAGTTCCACAGATACGCAGTATTTT. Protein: CASIRDSSTDTQYF.

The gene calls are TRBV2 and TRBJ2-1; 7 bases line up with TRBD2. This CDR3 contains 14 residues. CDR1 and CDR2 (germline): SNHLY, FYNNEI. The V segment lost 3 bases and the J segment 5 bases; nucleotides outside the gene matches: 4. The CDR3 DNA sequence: TGTGCCAGCAGTGAGGAGCGGGGAAACAATGAGCAGTTCTTC. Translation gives CASSEERGNNEQFF.

This CDR3 is CASSPSTHAGGGDTQYF. The CDR3 DNA reads as TGTGCCAGCAGTCCTTCAACCCACGCGGGGGGAGGAGATACGCAGTATTTT. V usage is TRBV6-4 and J usage is TRBJ2-3; 8 nucleotides align to TRBD2. The germline gives CDR1 MRHNA, CDR2 SNTAGT. The trim removed 5 bases at V and 5 bases at J, leaving 15 bases unmatched. CDR3 length equals 17 residues.